These 10 T cell receptor beta chains originate from one sample sequenced in a study of blood T cells in healthy people across ages. Together with a sample-barcoded 5' primer, a J-beta primer mix was included in a second PCR lasting about 7 to 12 cycles. Using its own MiXCR run on the 5' RACE reads, TCRdb lists one record per CDR3 protein. The sample contains about 1,500,000 distinct CDR3 sequences, about 28% of which appear only once. Source material: blood. The receptors come from a woman aged 30 to 39 in good health.

This clonotype showed up just a few times. The J gene is TRBJ2-5, the V gene TRBV4-1; 11 nucleotides align to TRBD1. The CDR3 runs 16 residues. V lost 2 bases, J lost 5 bases, and 7 bases stayed unmatched. Germline V gene sequence: CDR1 MGHRA, CDR2 YSYEKL. CDR3 nucleotide sequence: TGCGCCAGCAGCCAACCGGGACAGGGGGTCCGGGAGACCCAGTACTTC. This codes for CASSQPGQGVRETQYF.

This clonotype has only a few counts. This chain connects TRBV12-3 or TRBV12-4 to TRBJ1-2, with D perhaps TRBD1 (6 bases). The CDR3 covers 16 residues. V lost 2 bases to trimming and J lost 5 bases, with 18 bases between them. As DNA, the CDR3 is TGTGCCAGCAGTTTATCCTGGACAGACGATCTATATGGCTACACCTTC. It is translated as CASSLSWTDDLYGYTF.

The rearrangement uses TRBV11-2 and TRBJ2-1; no firm D call. CDR1 SGHAT and CDR2 FQNNGV come from the germline V gene. This CDR3 contains 15 residues. V was cut by 5 bases and J by 3 bases, with 14 bases left in between. The CDR3 here is CASSPPGLVYNEQFF. The CDR3 DNA follows: TGTGCCAGCAGCCCCCCGGGCCTCGTCTACAATGAGCAGTTCTTC.

The chain combines TRBV4-3 with TRBJ1-2; the match to TRBD1 covers 12 bases. Germline CDR1 and CDR2: LGHNA and YSLEER. V dropped 4 bases and J dropped 6; count of bases not matched to a gene: 6. The CDR3 sequence is 15 residues long. The CDR3 coding sequence is TGCGCCAGCAGCCCTGGGACAGGGGGCGGGAATGGCTACACCTTC. Protein sequence: CASSPGTGGGNGYTF.

The V gene is TRBV19, the J gene TRBJ2-1; D is possibly TRBD2 (6 bases). V shed 0 bases and J shed 8 bases, with 8 bases lying between them. CDR3 size: 13 residues. The germline CDR1 and CDR2 sequences are LNHDA and SQIVND (reference sequence). As DNA, the CDR3 is TGTGCCAGTAGTATAGATCGGGGGTATGAGCAGTTCTTC. This translates into CASSIDRGYEQFF.

The chain couples TRBV20-1 to TRBJ1-2; TRBD1 might be the D (5 bases). CDR3 size: 14 residues. Germline assignment: CDR1 DFQATT and CDR2 SNEGSKA (reference sequence). Between the trimmed V and J ends, which lost 6 bases and 5 bases, there was a span of 19 bases. CDR3 coding DNA: TGCAGTGCAAATATACGGGACGGACTGTATGGCTACACCTTC. Protein product: CSANIRDGLYGYTF.

This clonotype was observed a single time. The genes are TRBV9 and TRBJ2-2, with 7 bases matching TRBD1. The germline gives CDR1 SGDLS, CDR2 YYNGEE. V lost 5 bases and J lost 2; bases outside the gene matches: 6. The CDR3 runs to 15 residues. In DNA, the CDR3 is TGTGCCAGCAGTTGGGACAGTAGTAACACCGGGGAGCTGTTTTTT. Its protein is CASSWDSSNTGELFF.

The rearrangement links TRBV20-1 to TRBJ1-1; tentatively, D is TRBD1 (6 bases). The CDR3 consists of 13 residues. Germline V lookup: CDR1 DFQATT, CDR2 SNEGSKA (reference sequence). The V and J ends lost 1 base and 5 bases respectively, with 11 bases between them. CDR3 sequence (DNA): TGCAGTGCTAGAGGGGACATGGCTACTGAAGCTTTCTTT. Protein sequence: CSARGDMATEAFF.

This clonotype was counted ten times or more. J is TRBJ2-7 and V is TRBV25-1, with 10 bases aligning to TRBD2. V shed 6 bases and J 3 bases; nucleotides not matched to a gene: 5. Germline V gives CDR1 MGHDK, CDR2 SYGVNS. The length of the CDR3 is 14 residues. The CDR3 protein is CASSPSGSNYEQYF. DNA of the CDR3: TGTGCCAGCAGCCCTAGCGGGAGTAACTACGAGCAGTACTTC.

V and J are TRBV2 and TRBJ2-1, with 11 nucleotides matching TRBD2. Germline V gene lookup returns CDR1 SNHLY and CDR2 FYNNEI. V lost 1 base, J lost 0 bases, and 5 bases stayed unmatched. CDR3 length: 18 amino acids. As DNA, the CDR3 is TGTGCCAGCAGTGAAGGTTCCCTAGCGGGGGGCTCCTACAATGAGCAGTTCTTC. This sequence encodes CASSEGSLAGGSYNEQFF.